This T cell receptor (beta chain) was obtained from a study of tumor and adjacent non-tumor tissue in lung cancer. Study-wide background: Aged about 30 to 76 years, patients included nine to ten men and a few women with stage I to III disease.

A modified ARM-PCR protocol with three rounds of nested PCR amplified TCRbeta. From the multiplex PCR reads, TCRdb called clonotypes with MiXCR, one entry per CDR3 protein. The table records tens of thousands of distinct CDR3 sequences, over 60% of them present only once. The CDR3 runs 14 residues. Germline CDR1 is DFQATT and CDR2 is SNEGSKA (reference sequence). V lost 6 bases and J lost 1, with 15 bases in between. A note on this clonotype: Its target is unknown.

Regarding the study as a whole: Significantly higher TCR diversity was found in tumor than normal lung. In normal lung, the top 100 clones were significantly more dominant than in tumor.

No cell sorting was done before RNA was extracted from the tissue. Distant lung tissue was collected more than 3 cm away from the tumor edge. Sample: distant non-tumor lung tissue. This receptor was identified in a man in his sixties or seventies with non-small cell lung cancer. The chain combines TRBV20-1 with TRBJ1-2; TRBD1 is a possible D gene (5 bases). As DNA, the CDR3 is TGCAGTGCGCCCGGGGGGGGGAGTAACTATGGCTACACCTTC. Amino acid sequence: CSAPGGGSNYGYTF.